This TCR beta chain came from a study of response to subunit inactivated influenza vaccine. V was clipped by 4 bases and J by 2 bases; unmatched bases: 8. CDR3 size: 16 residues. The germline V gene encodes CDR1 SGHTA and CDR2 FQGNSA. Study observations and caveats: After each seasonal influenza vaccination, few new T cells are recruited, the authors suggested.

TCRdb fed the RT-PCR reads into MiXCR, producing one record per CDR3 protein. The top ten clones hold 9.5% to 13% of a sample with about 650,000 distinct CDR3 sequences, less than 20% of them seen once. This clonotype was detected a few times. Its target is not known. This TCR was sampled from a man aged 50-60 years who received an inactivated influenza vaccine. The chain links TRBV7-2 to TRBJ2-5, with TRBD1 matching 9 bases. The input for sequencing was PBMCs from blood, taken 11 to 12 days after vaccination. The CDR3, as DNA: TGTGCCAGCAGCTCCCAAATCGACAGGGGGCAAGAGACCCAGTACTTC. Its protein product is CASSSQIDRGQETQYF.